This entry lists 3 T cell receptor beta chains sequenced from one sample in a study of graft-versus-host responses after intestinal transplantation. Their antigen targets remain unknown. Clones were read by immunoSEQ multiplex PCR, and TCRdb kept only the in-frame ones, dropping some. Among some 110,000 clones listed, 90% were seen once. Here the sequenced sample was unstimulated CD4+ T cells sorted from spleen or lymph node cells, taken before intestinal transplant. These receptors originate from a human donor who received an intestinal transplant.

The table lists this clone with a count of one. The chain uses TRBV11-2 and TRBJ1-1, with 7 bases that match TRBD1. CDR1 and CDR2 from the germline V gene are SGHAT and FQNNGV. The CDR3 is made up of 15 amino acids. Trimming cost V 4 bases and J 1 base; bases outside gene matches: 6. The CDR3 DNA reads TGTGCCAGCAGCTGGTCAGGGGGAGCGAACACTGAAGCTTTCTTT. It specifies CASSWSGGANTEAFF.

This clone appeared once. J is TRBJ1-2 and V is TRBV5-6; D ambiguous. CDR3 length: 15 residues. Trimming cost V 4 bases and J 5 bases, with 18 bases left between them. Germline CDR1 is SGHDT and CDR2 is YYEEEE. Here the CDR3 reads CASSRGGRDSYGYTF. DNA for the CDR3: TGTGCCAGCAGCCGCGGCGGGCGGGATTCGTATGGCTACACCTTC.

The CDR3 bases are TGTGCCAGCAGGGTCGCGGACTACGAGCAGTACTTC. Encoded protein: CASRVADYEQYF. The chain carries TRBV28 and TRBJ2-7; D not resolved. The CDR3 runs 12 residues. CDR1 and CDR2 (germline): MDHEN, SYDVKM. With 6 bases removed from V and 3 bases from J, the gap between germline ends came to 9 bases.